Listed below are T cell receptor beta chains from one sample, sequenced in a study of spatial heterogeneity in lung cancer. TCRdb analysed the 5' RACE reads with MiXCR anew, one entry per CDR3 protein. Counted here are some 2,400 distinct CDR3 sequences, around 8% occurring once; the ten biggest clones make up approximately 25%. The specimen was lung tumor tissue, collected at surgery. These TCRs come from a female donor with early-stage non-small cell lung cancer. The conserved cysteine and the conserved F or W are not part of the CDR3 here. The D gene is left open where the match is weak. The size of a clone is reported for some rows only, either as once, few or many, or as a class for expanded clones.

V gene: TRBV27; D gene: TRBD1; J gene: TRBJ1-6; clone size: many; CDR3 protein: ASSPRQGARSTLH
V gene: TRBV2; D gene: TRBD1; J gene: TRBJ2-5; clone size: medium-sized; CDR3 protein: ASSEALGGASETQY
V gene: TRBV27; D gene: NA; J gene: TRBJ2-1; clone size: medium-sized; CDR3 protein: ASSPTQSDEQF
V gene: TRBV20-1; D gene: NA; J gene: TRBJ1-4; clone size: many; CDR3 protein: SARDKRGLATNEKLF
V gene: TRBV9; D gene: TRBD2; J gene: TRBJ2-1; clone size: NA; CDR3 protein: ASSVTPTSGQYNEQF
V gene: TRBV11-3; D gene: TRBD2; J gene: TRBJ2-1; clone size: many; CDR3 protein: ASSSRELGSYNEQF
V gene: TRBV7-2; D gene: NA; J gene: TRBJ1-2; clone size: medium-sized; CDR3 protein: ASTPTEGYGYT
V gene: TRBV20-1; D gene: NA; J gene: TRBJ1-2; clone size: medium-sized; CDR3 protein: SGWDNSNYGYT
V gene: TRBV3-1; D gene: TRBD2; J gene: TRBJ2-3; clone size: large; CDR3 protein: ASSPGGTDTQY
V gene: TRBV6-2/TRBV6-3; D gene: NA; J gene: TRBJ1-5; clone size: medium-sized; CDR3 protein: ASSDSVNQPQH
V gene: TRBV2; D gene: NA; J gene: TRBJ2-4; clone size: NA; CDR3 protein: ASLRIGINIQY
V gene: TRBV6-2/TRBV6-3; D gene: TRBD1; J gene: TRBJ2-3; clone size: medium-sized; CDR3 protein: ASSQQGFYTDTQY
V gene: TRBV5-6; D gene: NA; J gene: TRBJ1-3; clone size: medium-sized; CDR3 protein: ASSGGFSGNTIY
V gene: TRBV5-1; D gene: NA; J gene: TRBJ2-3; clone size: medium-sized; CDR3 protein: ASSFGFRESTDTQY